This note documents a single T cell receptor (beta chain) sequence. TCRdb processed the 5' RACE reads again and assigns one entry to each CDR3 protein, with no DNA. The listing contains 500,000 to 700,000 distinct CDR3 sequences. This sample is drawn from a study of T cells expressing NK-cell markers. Study at large: Sorted CD3+CD56+NKG2C+, CD3+CD56+NKG2C- and CD3+CD56-NKG2C+ T cells supplied TCR beta repertoires.

The V gene's germline CDR1 is LNHDA and CDR2 SQIVND (reference sequence). The CDR3 is 13 residues long. The sample was blood T cells: a sorted CD56 or NKG2C T cell subset, CD4+ or CD8+ T cells, or bulk PBMC T cells (not recorded which). The gene calls are TRBV19 and TRBJ2-5. The clonotype comes from a man between 18 and 29 years old in good health. CDR3 residues: CASSIGWVGTQYF.